This T cell receptor (beta chain) is drawn from a study of beta chain features in type 1 diabetes. Expressed TCRB transcripts were sequenced after all isolated RNA was converted to cDNA. Profiling relied on immunoSEQ multiplex PCR, and the TCRdb table lists in-frame clones only, not all of them. The sample has over 150,000 clones, roughly 8% seen once. This clone was seen at least ten times. Its antigen is as yet unknown. Findings and limits, study-wide: VDJ junctions sequenced from type 1 diabetes patients showed fewer insertions and more deletions.

V was clipped by 2 bases and J by 5 bases, with 7 bases between them. Germline CDR1 is KGHSH and CDR2 is LQKENI. This CDR3 has 12 amino acids. It was via CD45RO/CCR7/CD25/CD127/CD95/CD27 that CD4+ naive, central memory, regulatory and stem cell-like memory cells were sorted. Purity above 95% was achieved in all sorted populations. This TCR was sampled from a man between 18 and 29 years old in good health. V gene TRBV18 combines with J gene TRBJ2-7, with D tentatively TRBD2 (5 bases). Specimen: central memory CD4+ T cells from blood. The DNA of the CDR3 is TGTGCCAGCTCACCAGGGAGCGACGAGCAGTACTTC. Amino acid sequence: CASSPGSDEQYF. The complete variable domain, with remaining parts taken from reference TRBV18 and TRBJ2-7, reads NAGVMQNPRHLVRRRGQEARLRCSPMKGHSHVYWYRQLPEEGLKFMVYLQKENIIDESGMPKERFSAEFPKEGPSILRIQQVVRGDSAAYFCASSPGSDEQYFGPGTRLTVT.